The 19 T cell receptor beta chains reported below all come from one sample, sequenced in a study of CD8 T cells in Susac syndrome. Reverse transcription used about 0.45 to 1 ug RNA and random hexamers. TCRdb fed the immunoSEQ multiplex PCR reads into MiXCR, producing one record per CDR3 protein. In the table there are 150,000 to 200,000 distinct CDR3 sequences, approximately 95% of which are singletons. Source material: CD8+ T cells from PBMCs. The receptors here all came from a human donor with Susac syndrome.

The rearrangement links TRBV24-1 to TRBJ2-7, with a possible D match to TRBD2 (5 bases). This CDR3 spans 13 amino acids. Trimming cost V 3 bases and J 5 bases, with 10 bases left between them. The V gene's germline CDR1 is KGHDR and CDR2 SFDVKD. The CDR3 DNA reads as TGTGCCACCAGTGATGACTACACGAACGAGCAGTACTTC. Its translation is CATSDDYTNEQYF.

The chain uses TRBV20-1 and TRBJ1-3; D gene unclear. This CDR3 comprises 12 residues. V was trimmed by 1 base and J by 4 bases, leaving 5 bases between them. Germline V lookup: CDR1 DFQATT, CDR2 SNEGSKA (reference sequence). CDR3 sequence reads: CSARVKGNTIYF. The CDR3 DNA is TGCAGTGCTAGAGTAAAAGGAAACACCATATATTTT.

The chain has TRBV20-1 and TRBJ1-4, with D possibly being TRBD1 (6 bases). There are 14 residues in the CDR3. The V gene's germline CDR1 is DFQATT and CDR2 SNEGSKA (reference sequence). The V end lost 6 bases, the J end lost 5 bases, and 16 bases lay between the germline ends. CDR3 residues: CSAPRGQGNEKLFF. In nucleotides, the CDR3 is TGCAGTGCCCCCCGGGGGCAGGGGAATGAAAAACTGTTTTTT.

This chain uses TRBV30 with TRBJ2-1; D is perhaps TRBD2 (6 bases). Trimming left V 3 bases short and J 0 bases short, with 12 bases between. In germline, CDR1 is GTSNPN, CDR2 SVGIG (reference sequence). The CDR3 runs to 15 residues. The CDR3 DNA follows: TGTGCCTGGAGGAGACGGGGGAGCTCCTACAATGAGCAGTTCTTC. It yields the protein CAWRRRGSSYNEQFF.

The genes are TRBV6-2 or TRBV6-3 and TRBJ1-6, with D unclear. The CDR3 runs to 11 residues. Germline V gives CDR1 MNHEY, CDR2 SVGEGT. Trimming pared 6 bases from V and 7 bases from J, leaving 4 bases between. This CDR3 reads CASRANSPLHF. DNA for the CDR3: TGTGCCAGCAGGGCAAATTCACCCCTCCACTTT.

This chain uses TRBV28 with TRBJ2-1; TRBD2 agrees at 9 bases. Germline-derived CDR1 and CDR2 are MDHEN and SYDVKM. This CDR3 is built from 14 residues. V trimming: 8 bases; J trimming: 0 bases; junction bases outside the gene matches: 2. The CDR3 DNA reads as TGTGCCAGCCAGACTAGCGGCTCCTACAATGAGCAGTTCTTC. Its protein is CASQTSGSYNEQFF.

This clonotype was counted once. The rearrangement uses TRBV9 and TRBJ2-5, with D possibly matching TRBD1 (6 bases). V lost 0 bases and J 3 bases, leaving 6 bases between the germline ends. CDR3 length equals 13 residues. Germline loops: CDR1 SGDLS, CDR2 YYNGEE. DNA for the CDR3: TGTGCCAGCAGCGTAGACAGGGAAGAGACCCAGTACTTC. Its translation: CASSVDREETQYF.

The rearrangement joins TRBV12-3 or TRBV12-4 to TRBJ2-5; 8 positions match TRBD2. The CDR3 totals 12 residues. The ends lost 8 bases at V and 4 bases at J; junction bases unmatched: 3. The CDR3 coding sequence is TGTGCCAGCCGGGGGGGTTCAGAGACCCAGTACTTC. It translates to CASRGGSETQYF.

V and J are TRBV4-1 and TRBJ2-3; TRBD2 matches 7 bases. This CDR3 contains 16 residues. Germline CDR1 is MGHRA and CDR2 is YSYEKL. With V trimmed by 1 base and J by 2 bases, 6 bases remained unmatched. The CDR3 region has the DNA TGCGCCAGCAGCCAAGTGGGCGGGGGATTCACAGATACGCAGTATTTT. Protein: CASSQVGGGFTDTQYF.

The CDR3 spells CASKGGSLADLNTEAFF. CDR3 DNA: TGTGCCAGCAAAGGGGGGTCCCTTGCCGACCTGAACACTGAAGCTTTCTTT. V gene TRBV6-4 combines with J gene TRBJ1-1; TRBD1 might be the D (6 bases). Germline CDR1 and CDR2: MRHNA and SNTAGT. The V and J ends lost 7 bases and 0 bases respectively, with 21 bases between them. The CDR3 has 17 residues.

The rearrangement uses TRBV27 and TRBJ1-4, with a weak D call TRBD1 (5 bases). CDR3 length: 17 amino acids. CDR1 MNHEY and CDR2 SMNVEV come from the germline V gene (reference sequence). Trimming shortened V by 0 bases and J by 0 bases, and 11 bases separated the two germline ends. CDR3 nucleotides: TGTGCCAGCAGTTTATCGGGCAGGGCAGCAACTAATGAAAAACTGTTTTTT. Protein product: CASSLSGRAATNEKLFF.

J is TRBJ2-1 and V is TRBV9, with TRBD2 identical over 7 bases. The CDR3 totals 16 residues. After removal of 0 bases from V and 2 bases from J, the junction contained 5 bases not matched to a gene. CDR1 and CDR2 from the germline V gene are SGDLS and YYNGEE. The CDR3: CASSVATGLAYNEQFF. The CDR3 DNA follows: TGTGCCAGCAGCGTAGCTACCGGACTAGCCTACAATGAGCAGTTCTTC.

The chain uses TRBV27 and TRBJ2-7, with TRBD1 identical over 9 bases. Germline V gives CDR1 MNHEY, CDR2 SMNVEV (reference sequence). There are 14 residues in the CDR3. Trimming removed 5 bases from V and 5 bases from J; junction bases left unmatched: 7. This CDR3 reads CASSVTGGADEQYF. DNA for the CDR3: TGTGCCAGCAGTGTGACAGGGGGGGCTGACGAGCAGTACTTC.

The chain links TRBV4-1 to TRBJ2-1; D is perhaps TRBD2 (6 bases). This CDR3 comprises 15 residues. The germline gives CDR1 MGHRA, CDR2 YSYEKL. Trimming took off 0 bases at V and 5 bases at J, with 11 bases between the two ends. The CDR3 loop is CASSQDGGGHNEQFF. In nucleotides, the CDR3 is TGCGCCAGCAGCCAAGATGGAGGAGGGCACAATGAGCAGTTCTTC.

The rearrangement joins TRBV27 to TRBJ2-7; TRBD1 matches at 7 bases. CDR3 length: 15 amino acids. V lost 2 bases and J lost 3; bases outside the gene matches: 7. Germline CDR1 and CDR2: MNHEY and SMNVEV (reference sequence). The CDR3 is CASSLKGAANYEQYF. The CDR3 nucleotides are TGTGCCAGCAGTTTAAAGGGGGCGGCGAACTACGAGCAGTACTTC.

V usage is TRBV13 and J usage is TRBJ2-5; tentatively, D is TRBD1 (6 bases). V lost 5 bases to trimming and J lost 7 bases, with 14 bases between them. Germline CDR1 and CDR2: PRHDT and FYEKMQ (reference sequence). The CDR3 contains 13 residues. In DNA form, the CDR3 reads TGTGCCAGCAGCGGCGACAGGAGCGGGACCCAGTACTTC. Translated, it gives CASSGDRSGTQYF.

J is TRBJ2-7 and V is TRBV3-1; maybe TRBD2 (5 bases). CDR3 size: 14 residues. Germline CDR1 LGHDT, CDR2 YNNKEL (reference sequence). Trimming cost V 3 bases and J 5 bases, with 14 bases left between them. The CDR3 is CASSHSGLGNEQYF. For the CDR3, the DNA is TGTGCCAGCAGCCATTCGGGCCTCGGGAACGAGCAGTACTTC.

The sample holds one count of this clonotype. The CDR3 loop is CRRTGYLLAYEQYF. CDR3 DNA: TGCAGGCGGACAGGCTACCTTCTTGCCTACGAGCAGTACTTC. The gene calls are TRBV20-1 and TRBJ2-7; TRBD1 agrees at 7 bases. This CDR3 contains 14 residues. CDR1 is DFQATT and CDR2 is SNEGSKA in the germline V gene (reference sequence).

The chain employs TRBV2 and TRBJ2-3, with a tentative D call TRBD2 (6 bases). Trimming cost V 2 bases and J 3 bases, with 9 bases left between them. The CDR3 contains 14 residues. CDR1 and CDR2 from the germline V gene are SNHLY and FYNNEI. CDR3 sequence reads: CASSEYGGTDTQYF. CDR3 sequence (DNA): TGTGCCAGCAGTGAATATGGGGGGACAGATACGCAGTATTTT.